This TCR beta chain was sequenced in a study of T and B cells in COVID-19 patients. In the study overall: Blood was sampled from COVID-19 patients who were either actively infected or recovered. The recovered patients had mostly mild to moderate COVID-19 with outpatient management. In the active-infection cohort, about 90% of the roughly 20 patients had comorbidities linked to unfavorable COVID-19 outcome.

Notes on the study in general: Patients with COVID-19 reportedly showed strongly skewed T cell receptor beta variable and joining gene usage.

The V gene end was trimmed by 7 bases and the J gene end by 9 bases; junction bases not matched to a gene: 15. This CDR3 is 15 amino acids long. The germline V gene has CDR1 MNHNY and CDR2 SVGAGI (reference sequence). By sample fraction, this clonotype is medium-sized. Antigen: not known. Each TRB amplification used about 230-550 ng of genomic DNA from blood. TRB rearrangements were amplified by multiplex PCR with BIOMED2 TRB-A/B primers. Each CDR3 protein is one row after TCRdb ran MiXCR on the multiplex PCR reads. The table includes almost 6,000 distinct CDR3 sequences, around 26% detected once. Sequenced sample: blood. The chain couples TRBV6-6 to TRBJ2-1, with TRBD2 identical over 7 bases. The sequence was collected from a human donor with active COVID-19. CDR3 residues: CASTRPAGVIGEQFF. The CDR3 nucleotides read TGTGCCAGCACCCGGCCCGCGGGAGTAATAGGTGAGCAGTTCTTC.